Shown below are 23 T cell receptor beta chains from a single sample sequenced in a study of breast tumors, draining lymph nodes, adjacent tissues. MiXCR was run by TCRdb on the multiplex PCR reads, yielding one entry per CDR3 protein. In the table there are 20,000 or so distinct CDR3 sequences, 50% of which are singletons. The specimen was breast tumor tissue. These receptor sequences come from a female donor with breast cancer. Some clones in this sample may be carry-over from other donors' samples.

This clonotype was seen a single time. The CDR3 loop reads CASSGGGRETQHF. The CDR3 DNA is TGTGCCAGTAGTGGAGGAGGGAGGGAGACCCAGCATTTT. This chain uses TRBV19 with TRBJ1-5; D not resolved. The germline CDR1 and CDR2 sequences are LNHDA and SQIVND (reference sequence). The ends were cut back, 5 bases at V and 11 bases at J, with 16 bases in the middle. CDR3 length: 13 residues.

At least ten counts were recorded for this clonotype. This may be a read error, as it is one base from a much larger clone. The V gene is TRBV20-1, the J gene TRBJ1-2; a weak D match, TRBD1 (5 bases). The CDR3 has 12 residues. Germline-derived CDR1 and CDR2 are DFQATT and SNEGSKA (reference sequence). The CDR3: CSATGTHYGSTF. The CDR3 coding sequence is TGCAGTGCTACGGGGACGCACTATGGCTCCACCTTC.

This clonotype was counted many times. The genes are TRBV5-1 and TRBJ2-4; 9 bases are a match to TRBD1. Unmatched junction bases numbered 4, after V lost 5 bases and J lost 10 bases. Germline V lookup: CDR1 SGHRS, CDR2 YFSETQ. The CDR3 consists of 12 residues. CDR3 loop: CASSRDRAIQYF. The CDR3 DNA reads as TGCGCCAGCAGTAGGGACAGGGCGATTCAGTACTTC.

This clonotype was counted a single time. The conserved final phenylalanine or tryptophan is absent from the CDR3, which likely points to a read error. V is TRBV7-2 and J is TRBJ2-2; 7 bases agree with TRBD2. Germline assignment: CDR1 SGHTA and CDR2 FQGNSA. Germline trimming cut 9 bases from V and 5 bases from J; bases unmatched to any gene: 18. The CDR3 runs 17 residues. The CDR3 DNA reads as TGTGCCAGTCCCAGGGTTGGCGGGAGAAGTAGTACCGGGGAGCTGTTTTCT. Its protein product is CASPRVGGRSSTGELFS.

The chain's CDR3 is CSARDPGLAGNAYNEQFF. CDR3 nucleotides: TGCAGTGCTAGAGATCCAGGACTAGCGGGAAACGCCTACAATGAGCAGTTCTTC. The chain joins TRBV20-1 to TRBJ2-1, with 12 bases identical to TRBD2. Germline V gene lookup returns CDR1 DFQATT and CDR2 SNEGSKA (reference sequence). The length of the CDR3 is 18 residues. The ends lost 0 bases at V and 2 bases at J; junction bases unmatched: 8.

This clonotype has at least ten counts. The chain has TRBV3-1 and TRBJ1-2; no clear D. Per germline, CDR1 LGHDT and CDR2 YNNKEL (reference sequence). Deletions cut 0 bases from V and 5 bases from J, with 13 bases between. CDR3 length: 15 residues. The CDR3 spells CASSQEAGPGYGYTF. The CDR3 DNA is TGTGCCAGCAGCCAAGAGGCTGGGCCCGGGTATGGCTACACCTTC. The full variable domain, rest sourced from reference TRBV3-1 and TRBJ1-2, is DTAVSQTPKYLVTQMGNDKSIKCEQNLGHDTMYWYKQDSKKFLKIMFSYNNKELIINETVPNRFSPKSPDKAHLNLHINSLELGDSAVYFCASSQEAGPGYGYTFGSGTRLTVV.

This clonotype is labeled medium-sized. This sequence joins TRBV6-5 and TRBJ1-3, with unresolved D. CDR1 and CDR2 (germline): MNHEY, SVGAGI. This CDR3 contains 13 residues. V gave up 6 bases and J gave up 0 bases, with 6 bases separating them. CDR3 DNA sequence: TGTGCCAGCAGCTGGCGCTCTGGAAACACCATATATTTT. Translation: CASSWRSGNTIYF.

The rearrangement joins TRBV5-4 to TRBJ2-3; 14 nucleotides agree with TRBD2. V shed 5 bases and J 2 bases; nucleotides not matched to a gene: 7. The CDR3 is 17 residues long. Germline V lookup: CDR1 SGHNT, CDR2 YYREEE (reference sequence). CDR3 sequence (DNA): TGTGCCAGCAGGGGTAGACTAGCGGGAGGGGCCACAGATACGCAGTATTTT. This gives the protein CASRGRLAGGATDTQYF.

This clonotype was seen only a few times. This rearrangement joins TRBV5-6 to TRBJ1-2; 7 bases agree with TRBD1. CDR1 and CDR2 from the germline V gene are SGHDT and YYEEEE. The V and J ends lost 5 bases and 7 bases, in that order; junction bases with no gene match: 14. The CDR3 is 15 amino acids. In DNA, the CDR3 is TGTGCCAGCAGTCCCGGGACAGCTTGGGACGGTGGCTACACCTTC. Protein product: CASSPGTAWDGGYTF.

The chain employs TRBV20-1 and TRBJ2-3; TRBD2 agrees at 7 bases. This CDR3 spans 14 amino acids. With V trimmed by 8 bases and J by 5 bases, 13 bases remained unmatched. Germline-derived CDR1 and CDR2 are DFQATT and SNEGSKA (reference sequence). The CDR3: CSLAGAGVGDTQYF. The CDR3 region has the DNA TGCAGTCTTGCTGGTGCGGGAGTAGGAGATACGCAGTATTTT.

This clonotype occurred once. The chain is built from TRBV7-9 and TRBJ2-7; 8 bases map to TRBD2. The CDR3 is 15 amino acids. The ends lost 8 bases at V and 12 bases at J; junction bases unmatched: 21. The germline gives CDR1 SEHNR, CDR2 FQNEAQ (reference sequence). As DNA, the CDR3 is TGTGCCAGCCGCCAAGCGGGCGGGAGGTCGGGGGTGCGGTACTTC. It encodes CASRQAGGRSGVRYF.

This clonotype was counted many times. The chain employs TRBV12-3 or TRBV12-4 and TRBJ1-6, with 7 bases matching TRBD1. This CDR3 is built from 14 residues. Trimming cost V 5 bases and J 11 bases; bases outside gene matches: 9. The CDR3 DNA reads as TGTGCCAGCAGTCGACAGGGTAGGGATCCACCCCTCCACTTT. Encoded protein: CASSRQGRDPPLHF.

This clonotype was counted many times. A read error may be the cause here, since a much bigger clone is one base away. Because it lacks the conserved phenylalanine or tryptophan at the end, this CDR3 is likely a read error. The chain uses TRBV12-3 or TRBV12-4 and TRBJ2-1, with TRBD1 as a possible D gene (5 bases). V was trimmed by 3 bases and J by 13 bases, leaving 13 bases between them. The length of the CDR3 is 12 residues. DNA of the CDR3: TGTGCCAGCAGTTTGGGGCGGAACAAACAGTTCCTC. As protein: CASSLGRNKQFL.

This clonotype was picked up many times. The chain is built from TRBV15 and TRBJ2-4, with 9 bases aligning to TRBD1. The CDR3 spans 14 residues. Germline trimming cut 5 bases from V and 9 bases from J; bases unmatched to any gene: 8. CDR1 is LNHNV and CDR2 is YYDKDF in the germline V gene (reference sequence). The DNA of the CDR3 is TGTGCCACCAGCCCACGGGACAGGGTCGGCATTCAGTACTTC. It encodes CATSPRDRVGIQYF.

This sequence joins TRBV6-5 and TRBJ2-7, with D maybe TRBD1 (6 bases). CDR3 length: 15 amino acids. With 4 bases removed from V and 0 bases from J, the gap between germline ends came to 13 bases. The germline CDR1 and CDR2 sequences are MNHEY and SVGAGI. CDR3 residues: CASSFAGTFSYEQYF. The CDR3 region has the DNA TGTGCCAGCAGTTTCGCCGGGACATTCTCCTACGAGCAGTACTTC.

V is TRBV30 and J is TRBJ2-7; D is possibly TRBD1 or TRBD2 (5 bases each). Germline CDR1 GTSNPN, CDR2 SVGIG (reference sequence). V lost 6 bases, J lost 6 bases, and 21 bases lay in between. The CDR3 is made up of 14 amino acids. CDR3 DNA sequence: TGTGCCTGCTCAACGGGACGGTCCCTCCCCGAGCAGTACTTC. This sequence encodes CACSTGRSLPEQYF. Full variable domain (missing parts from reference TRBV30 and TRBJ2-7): SQTIHQWPATLVQPVGSPLSLECTVEGTSNPNLYWYRQAAGRGLQLLFYSVGIGQISSEVPQNLSASRPQDRQFILSSKKLLLSDSGFYLCACSTGRSLPEQYFGPGTRLTVT.

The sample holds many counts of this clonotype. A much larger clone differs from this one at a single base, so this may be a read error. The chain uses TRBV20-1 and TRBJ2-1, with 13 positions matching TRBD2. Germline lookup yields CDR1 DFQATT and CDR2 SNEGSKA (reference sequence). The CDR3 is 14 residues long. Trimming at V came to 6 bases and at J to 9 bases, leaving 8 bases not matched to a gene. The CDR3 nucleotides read TGCAGTGCCCAAGGACTAGCGGGAGAACCTGAGCAGTTCTTC. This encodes CSAQGLAGEPEQFF.

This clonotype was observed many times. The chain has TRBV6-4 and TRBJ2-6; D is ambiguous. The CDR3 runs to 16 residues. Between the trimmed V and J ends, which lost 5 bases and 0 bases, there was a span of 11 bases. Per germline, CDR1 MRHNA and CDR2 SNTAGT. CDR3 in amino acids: CASSHDTASGANVLTF. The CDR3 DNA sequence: TGTGCCAGCAGTCACGACACCGCCTCTGGGGCCAACGTCCTGACTTTC.

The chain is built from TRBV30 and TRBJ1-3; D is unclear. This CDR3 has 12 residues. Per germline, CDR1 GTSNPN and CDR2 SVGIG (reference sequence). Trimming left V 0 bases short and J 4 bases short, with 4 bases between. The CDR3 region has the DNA TGTGCCTGGAGTGTATTGGGAAACACCATATATTTT. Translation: CAWSVLGNTIYF. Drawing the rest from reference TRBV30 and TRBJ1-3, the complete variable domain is SQTIHQWPATLVQPVGSPLSLECTVEGTSNPNLYWYRQAAGRGLQLLFYSVGIGQISSEVPQNLSASRPQDRQFILSSKKLLLSDSGFYLCAWSVLGNTIYFGEGSWLTVV.

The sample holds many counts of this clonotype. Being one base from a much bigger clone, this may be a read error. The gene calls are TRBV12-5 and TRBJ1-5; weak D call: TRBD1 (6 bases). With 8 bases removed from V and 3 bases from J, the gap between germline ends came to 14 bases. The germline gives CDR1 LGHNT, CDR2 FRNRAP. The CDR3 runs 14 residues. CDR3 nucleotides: TGTGCTAGTACCGACGGGGGGCCCAATCAGCCCCAGCATTTT. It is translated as CASTDGGPNQPQHF.

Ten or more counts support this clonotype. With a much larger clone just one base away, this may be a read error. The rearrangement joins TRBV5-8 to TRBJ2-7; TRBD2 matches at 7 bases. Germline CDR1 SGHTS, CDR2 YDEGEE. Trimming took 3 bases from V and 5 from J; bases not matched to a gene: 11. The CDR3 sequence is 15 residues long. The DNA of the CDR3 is TGTGCCAGCAGCTCCACCGTAGCGGGCGGCCACGAGCAGTACTTC. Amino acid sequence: CASSSTVAGGHEQYF.

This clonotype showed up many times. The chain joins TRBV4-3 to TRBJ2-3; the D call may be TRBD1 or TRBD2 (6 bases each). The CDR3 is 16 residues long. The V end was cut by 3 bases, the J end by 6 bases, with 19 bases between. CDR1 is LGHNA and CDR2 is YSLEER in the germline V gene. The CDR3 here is CASSHSAGHPLDTQYF. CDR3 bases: TGCGCCAGCAGCCATAGCGCGGGACACCCGCTGGATACGCAGTATTTT.

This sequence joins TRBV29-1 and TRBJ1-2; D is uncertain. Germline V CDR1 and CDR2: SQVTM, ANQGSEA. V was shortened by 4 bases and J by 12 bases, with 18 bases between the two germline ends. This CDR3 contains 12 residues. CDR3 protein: CSVVGGHSGNTF. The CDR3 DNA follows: TGCAGCGTTGTCGGCGGCCACTCTGGAAACACCTTC. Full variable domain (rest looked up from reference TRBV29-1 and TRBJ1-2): SAVISQKPSRDICQRGTSLTIQCQVDSQVTMMFWYRQQPGQSLTLIATANQGSEATYESGFVIDKFPISRPNLTFSTLTVSNMSPEDSSIYLCSVVGGHSGNTFGSGTRLTVV.